This T cell receptor beta chain was observed in a study of control samples from healthy donors and cancer patients. The CDR3 is 14 residues long. With 3 bases removed from V and 2 bases from J, the gap between germline ends came to 11 bases. In germline, CDR1 is KGHSH, CDR2 LQKENI. Produced via immunoSEQ multiplex PCR; TCRdb's table is partial and in-frame only. The data show about 120,000 clones, 80% to 90% seen once. Sequencing used blood. The chain couples TRBV18 to TRBJ2-7; no reliable D call. This sequence originates from a young man in good health. The CDR3 bases are TGTGCCAGCTCACCTTCCTCCGGACCCTACGAGCAGTACTTC. It specifies CASSPSSGPYEQYF.